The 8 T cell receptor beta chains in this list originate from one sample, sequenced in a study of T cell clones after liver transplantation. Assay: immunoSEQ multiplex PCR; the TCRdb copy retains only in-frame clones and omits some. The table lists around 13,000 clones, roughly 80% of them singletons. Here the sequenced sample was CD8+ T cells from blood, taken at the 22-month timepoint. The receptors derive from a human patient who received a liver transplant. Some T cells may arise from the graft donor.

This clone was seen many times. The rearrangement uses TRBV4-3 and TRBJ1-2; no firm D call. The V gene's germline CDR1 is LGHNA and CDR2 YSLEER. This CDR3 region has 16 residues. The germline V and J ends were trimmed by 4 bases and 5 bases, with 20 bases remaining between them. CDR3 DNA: TGCGCCAGCAGCCGGGAGGTCTTTGGGAATTTGTATGGCTACACCTTC. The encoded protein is CASSREVFGNLYGYTF.

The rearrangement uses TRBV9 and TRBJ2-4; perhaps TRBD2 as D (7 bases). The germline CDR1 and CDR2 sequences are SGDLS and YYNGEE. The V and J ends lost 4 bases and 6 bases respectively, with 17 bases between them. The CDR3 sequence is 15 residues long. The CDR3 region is CASSPLPGGSNIQYF. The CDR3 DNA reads TGTGCCAGCAGCCCACTACCGGGGGGCTCAAACATTCAGTACTTC.

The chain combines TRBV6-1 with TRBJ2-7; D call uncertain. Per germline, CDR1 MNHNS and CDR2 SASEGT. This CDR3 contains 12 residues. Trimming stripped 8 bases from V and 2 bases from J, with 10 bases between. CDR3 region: CASSRWTYEQYF. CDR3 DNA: TGTGCCAGCTCGAGGTGGACCTACGAGCAGTACTTC.

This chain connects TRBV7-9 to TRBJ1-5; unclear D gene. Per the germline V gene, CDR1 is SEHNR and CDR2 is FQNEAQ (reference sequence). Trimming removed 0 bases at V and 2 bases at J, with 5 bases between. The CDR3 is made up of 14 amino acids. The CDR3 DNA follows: TGTGCCAGCAGCTTAGCGCTTGGCAATCAGCCCCAGCATTTT. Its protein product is CASSLALGNQPQHF.

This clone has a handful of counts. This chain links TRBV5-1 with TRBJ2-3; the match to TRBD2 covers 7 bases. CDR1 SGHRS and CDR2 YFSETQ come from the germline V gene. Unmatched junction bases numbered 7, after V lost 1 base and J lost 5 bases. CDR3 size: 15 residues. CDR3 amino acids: CASSLFGRLGDTQYF. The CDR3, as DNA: TGCGCCAGCAGCTTGTTCGGGAGGCTGGGAGATACGCAGTATTTT. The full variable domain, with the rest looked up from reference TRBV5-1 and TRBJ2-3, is KAGVTQTPRYLIKTRGQQVTLSCSPISGHRSVSWYQQTPGQGLQFLFEYFSETQRNKGNFPGRFSGRQFSNSRSEMNVSTLELGDSALYLCASSLFGRLGDTQYFGPGTRLTVL.

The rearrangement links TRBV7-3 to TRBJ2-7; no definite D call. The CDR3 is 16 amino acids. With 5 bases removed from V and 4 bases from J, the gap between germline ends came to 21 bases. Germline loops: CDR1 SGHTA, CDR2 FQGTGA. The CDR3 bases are TGTGCCAGCAGCCCAACTTCCTTTGACCAGAGTTACGAGCAGTACTTC. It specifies CASSPTSFDQSYEQYF.

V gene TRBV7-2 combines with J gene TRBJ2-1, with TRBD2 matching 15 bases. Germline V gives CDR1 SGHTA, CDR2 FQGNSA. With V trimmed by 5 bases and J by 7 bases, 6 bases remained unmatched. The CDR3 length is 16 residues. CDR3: CASSPRGTSGGNEQFF. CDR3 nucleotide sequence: TGTGCCAGCAGCCCGCGCGGGACTAGCGGGGGGAATGAGCAGTTCTTC.

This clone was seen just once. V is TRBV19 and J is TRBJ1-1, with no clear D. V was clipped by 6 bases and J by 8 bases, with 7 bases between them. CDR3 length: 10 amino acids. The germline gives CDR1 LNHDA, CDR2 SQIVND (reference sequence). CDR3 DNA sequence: TGTGCCAGTAGGGATTCCGAAGCTTTCTTT. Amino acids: CASRDSEAFF.